The text below deals with one T cell receptor beta chain. The specificity of this receptor is unknown. Base-call qualities are not available, and no considerably larger clone is one nucleotide away. The record originates from a study of T cell responses to AZD1222 COVID-19 vaccine (TCRdb year 2021). With regard to the full study: A total of about 250 trial participants underwent TCR sequencing, of whom roughly 210 had received two doses of AZD1222 and roughly 26 had received two doses of the MenACWY control vaccine. Trial participants were enrolled by age into subgroups of 18-55, 56-69 and 70-plus years, and about 150, 27 and 61 TCR-sequenced participants, respectively, were included in these subgroups.

The sample's time point label, decoded: baseline before first vaccination. The meaning of the sample's treatment or condition label: meningococcal conjugate vaccine given as trial control. Samples from vaccinated people were obtained from the UK trials COV001 and COV002, which included a single-blind randomized controlled phase 2/3 trial of AZD1222 (ChAdOx1 nCoV-19) in healthy adults. For TCRbeta chain sequencing, PBMC samples from trial participants were taken at day 0 and at day 28 after the second dose. What the study reported, not specific to this receptor: Participants were mostly white British and included more females than males, and it was suggested by the authors that clonal diversity may have been underestimated. Because no samples from the day 14 peak response were available, repertoires could be characterized only after the peak T cell response. The whole spike protein was spanned by vaccine-associated CD4 TCRs, and dominant responses were seen in regions 160-218 and 743-854. Reportedly, close to half of the unique spike-specific TCRs recognized epitopes lying outside the regions that are mutated in the B.1.351 and B.1.1.7 variants. The 56-69-year group was small, and its depth increase did not reach significance, likely because of low power. Conclusions about previously exposed vaccinees were limited because only six AZD1222 recipients were SARS-CoV-2 seropositive at baseline. After two AZD1222 doses, spike-specific TCR breadth and depth were significantly higher than at day 0 and than in MenACWY recipients.

The CDR3 regions of human TCRbeta chains were analyzed by immunosequencing. In the paper's pipeline: Repertoire TCRs were matched against a reference library of SARS-CoV-2-specific TCRs generated with the MIRA antigen-specificity platform. Breadth was defined as the fraction of unique TCRs that were SARS-CoV-2-associated, and depth was defined as the fraction of total T cells that were SARS-CoV-2-associated. Using the MIRA data, every spike-specific TCR was mapped to the spike region that the TCR reacted to and assigned to either a CD4 or a CD8 class. Log10-transformed breadth and depth values were compared by one-way ANOVA with Sidak's multiple comparisons tests. As stored in TCRdb, this immuneACCESS dataset retains in-frame rearrangements with V and J assigned. A fraction of the clones does not appear; measured against another copy, unresolved V genes explain less than half of the discrepancy, and the remainder lacks a known reason. D and trimming come from the DNA, and the V and J calls and clone size come from that table. The sample table records 150,000 to 180,000 clones; 86% of these occur just once. The ten largest clones take up 5.5% of the sample.

V loses 7 bases at its end and J loses 2 bases; junction bases beyond the gene matches: 5. The CDR3 spans 13 residues, from the cysteine through the phenylalanine. Left in the record is the CDR3 DNA by itself, 39 bases read in frame from the first base. CDR1 and CDR2 are drawn from the germline V gene (reference sequence): SEHNR, FQNEAQ. The chain is assembled from TRBV7-9 and TRBJ2-7; 7 central nucleotides agree with TRBD2. Sequenced here: peripheral blood, sampled on day 0 of MenACWY control vaccination. The TCR comes from an adult in good health. At the DNA level, the sequence is TGTGCCAGCAAGGCGGGAGCTGCCTACGAGCAGTACTTC. Its translation reads: CASKAGAAYEQYF.